Described below is a single T cell receptor (beta chain) sequence and its context. Sequencing used immunoSEQ multiplex PCR; TCRdb keeps in-frame clones, though not all of them. The data contain approximately 220,000 clones, around 84% of them seen just once; the ten biggest clones take up 5% to 6.5%. The data derive from a study of blood T cell repertoires in COVID-19. Background on the study: Samples representing acute and convalescent COVID-19 were sourced from the United States, Italy and Spain.

The receptor comes from a woman aged 55-69 years who had recovered from COVID-19. Specimen: peripheral blood.

CDR3 in amino acids: CASSLGVGRGRNEQFF. CDR3 coding DNA: TGTGCCAGCAGCTTAGGGGTGGGGAGAGGGCGCAATGAGCAGTTCTTC. The J gene is TRBJ2-1, the V gene TRBV13; a possible D gene is TRBD2 (5 bases). The germline V gene encodes CDR1 PRHDT and CDR2 FYEKMQ (reference sequence). Trimming removed 0 bases at V and 6 bases at J, with 15 bases between. CDR3 length: 16 amino acids.